The clone carrying this T cell receptor beta chain occurred a few times. Through Arm-PCR of CDR3 regions and iRepertoire HTBI primers, TCR beta libraries were built. TCRdb redid the calling of the multiplex PCR reads with MiXCR, one entry per CDR3 protein. The sample has a few hundred thousand distinct CDR3 sequences, roughly 20% seen once. This entry comes from a study of regulatory T cells in long-lasting Graves disease. Described time point: persistent/refractory GD, antithyroid drugs over 5 years with positive TRAb. Following extraction of RNA from PBMCs, that RNA was used to make the TCR library. Trimming pared 0 bases from V and 1 base from J, leaving 18 bases between. The germline V gene has CDR1 MNHEY and CDR2 SMNVEV (reference sequence). The CDR3 contains 18 residues.

The clonotype was recovered from a woman aged 40-49 years with Graves disease. Sequencing was performed on peripheral blood mononuclear cells (PBMCs), taken when the disease was refractory, from a patient treated with antithyroid drugs. The V gene is TRBV27, the J gene TRBJ1-1; TRBD1 is a possible D gene (6 bases). This chain's CDR3 is CASSLSGQKGAPNTEAFF. CDR3 sequence (DNA): TGTGCCAGCAGTTTATCCGGACAGAAGGGTGCCCCGAACACTGAAGCTTTCTTT.